Presented here are 25 T cell receptor beta chains from one specimen sequenced in a study of T-cell memory formation after mild COVID-19. One entry per CDR3 protein results from TCRdb running MiXCR on the 5' RACE reads. This repertoire shows approximately 400,000 distinct CDR3 sequences, approximately 24% found once; its top ten account for roughly 8.9%. Input material: PBMCs or a T cell subset sorted from them (not recorded which). The source is an adult woman who had mild COVID-19 (a few samples of this study predate the infection). Cell type and time point are not known.

This sequence joins TRBV5-6 and TRBJ2-1, with TRBD2 matching over 7 bases. Looked up from germline, CDR1 is SGHDT and CDR2 is YYEEEE. Trimming at V came to 1 base and at J to 3 bases, leaving 7 bases not matched to a gene. The CDR3 is 16 amino acids. The CDR3 region has the DNA TGTGCCAGCAGCTTGTCCGGGACTACTCGCTACAATGAGCAGTTCTTC. Translation gives CASSLSGTTRYNEQFF.

The rearrangement joins TRBV4-1 to TRBJ2-7; D may be TRBD1 or TRBD2 (6 bases each). CDR1 is MGHRA, CDR2 YSYEKL, per germline. The CDR3 covers 16 residues. The V gene lost 0 bases and the J gene lost 0 bases, with 12 bases spanning the gap. The CDR3 here is CASSQEGGPSSYEQYF. CDR3 DNA sequence: TGCGCCAGCAGCCAAGAGGGGGGCCCGAGCTCCTACGAGCAGTACTTC.

This clonotype was recorded a few times. This chain links TRBV12-3 or TRBV12-4 with TRBJ1-1; unclear D gene. V lost 3 bases and J lost 4, with 12 bases in between. This CDR3 has 14 amino acids. CDR3 protein: CASSFSGEGTEAFF. The CDR3 DNA reads as TGTGCCAGCAGTTTTTCCGGGGAGGGCACTGAAGCTTTCTTT.

This clonotype was seen more than once but under ten times. The chain combines TRBV4-2 with TRBJ2-1; D remains ambiguous. There are 18 residues in the CDR3. V was shortened by 0 bases and J by 1 base, with 16 bases between the two germline ends. The germline V gene encodes CDR1 LGHNA and CDR2 YNFKEQ. The CDR3 loop is CASSQDSVGSSSYNEQFF. The DNA for the CDR3 is TGTGCCAGCAGCCAAGATTCAGTCGGTAGTAGTTCCTACAATGAGCAGTTCTTC.

The V and J genes are TRBV10-3 and TRBJ1-2; TRBD1 agrees at 10 bases. The CDR3 is made up of 14 amino acids. Per germline, CDR1 ENHRY and CDR2 SYGVKD. J gave up 2 bases and V 6 bases, and 3 bases lay outside the gene matches. The chain's CDR3 is CAIREGQGNYGYTF. CDR3 DNA sequence: TGTGCCATCAGAGAGGGACAGGGGAACTATGGCTACACCTTC.

In its sample, this clonotype was seen once. The gene calls are TRBV6-5 and TRBJ1-2; D gene uncertain. The CDR3 has 14 amino acids. The V gene's germline CDR1 is MNHEY and CDR2 SVGAGI. Trimming removed 2 bases from V and 4 bases from J, with 11 bases in between. The CDR3 nucleotides read TGTGCCAGCAGTTACCGGGCCGGACGCTATGGCTACACCTTC. This translates into CASSYRAGRYGYTF.

The V gene is TRBV27, the J gene TRBJ1-1; 9 nucleotides line up with TRBD1. The V segment lost 4 bases and the J segment 8 bases; nucleotides outside the gene matches: 11. This CDR3 is built from 15 residues. CDR1 and CDR2 from the germline V gene are MNHEY and SMNVEV (reference sequence). The CDR3 here is CASSYRTGAKNEAFF. The CDR3 region has the DNA TGTGCCAGCAGTTACCGGACAGGGGCGAAAAACGAAGCTTTCTTT.

The chain joins TRBV6-5 to TRBJ2-7; 14 nucleotides agree with TRBD2. The germline V gene encodes CDR1 MNHEY and CDR2 SVGAGI. V lost 4 bases, J lost 7 bases, and 9 bases stayed unmatched. The CDR3 consists of 16 residues. This CDR3 is CASSSHGTSGSGEQYF. The CDR3 DNA reads TGTGCCAGCAGTTCGCACGGGACTAGCGGGAGTGGTGAGCAGTACTTC.

In this sample, this clonotype turned up a few times. The chain has TRBV29-1 and TRBJ2-7; D is possibly TRBD2 (6 bases). Trimming removed 2 bases at V and 0 bases at J, with 11 bases between. This CDR3 contains 14 residues. CDR1 SQVTM and CDR2 ANQGSEA come from the germline V gene. The CDR3 loop reads CSVEKAGPSYEQYF. Here the CDR3 DNA reads TGCAGCGTTGAAAAGGCGGGGCCCTCCTACGAGCAGTACTTC.

This clonotype turned up a few times. The gene calls are TRBV2 and TRBJ2-3; TRBD1 matches at 8 bases. CDR3 length: 15 amino acids. Trimming at V came to 4 bases and at J to 3 bases, leaving 6 bases not matched to a gene. Looked up from germline, CDR1 is SNHLY and CDR2 is FYNNEI. This chain's CDR3 is CASSVQGARTDTQYF. As DNA, the CDR3 is TGTGCCAGCAGTGTTCAGGGGGCCAGGACAGATACGCAGTATTTT.

This clonotype was detected only a few times. The V and J genes are TRBV5-1 and TRBJ2-1; D is perhaps TRBD2 (5 bases). There are 16 residues in the CDR3. V dropped 0 bases and J dropped 4 bases, with 14 bases sitting between them. From germline, CDR1 is SGHRS and CDR2 YFSETQ. DNA of the CDR3: TGCGCCAGCAGCTTGGCCGAGGGCGGGCTGTACAATGAGCAGTTCTTC. Translation: CASSLAEGGLYNEQFF.

In DNA form, the CDR3 reads TGCGCCAGCAGCCAGGCGACTAGCGGAGCCTACGAGCAGTACTTC. Its translation is CASSQATSGAYEQYF. The V gene is TRBV4-1, the J gene TRBJ2-7; TRBD2 agrees at 9 bases. The germline V gene has CDR1 MGHRA and CDR2 YSYEKL. The CDR3 runs 15 residues. With 3 bases clipped from V and 2 bases from J, the junction kept 5 bases outside the gene matches.

This clonotype was counted a single time. The rearrangement joins TRBV2 to TRBJ2-1; D remains ambiguous. Trimming shortened V by 6 bases and J by 10 bases, and 13 bases separated the two germline ends. Germline V gene lookup returns CDR1 SNHLY and CDR2 FYNNEI. The length of the CDR3 is 12 residues. DNA for the CDR3: TGTGCCAGCAGGTCACGCAGTGTAGAGCAGTTCTTC. It is translated as CASRSRSVEQFF.

CDR3 in amino acids: CASSQASGGSYEQYF. The CDR3 DNA reads TGTGCCAGCAGCCAAGCTAGCGGGGGTTCCTACGAGCAGTACTTC. The chain is built from TRBV3-1 and TRBJ2-7, with 10 bases identical to TRBD2. Germline values: CDR1 LGHDT, CDR2 YNNKEL (reference sequence). The V and J ends lost 1 base and 1 base, in that order; junction bases with no gene match: 1. The CDR3 runs to 15 residues.

V gene TRBV2 combines with J gene TRBJ2-3, with 7 positions matching TRBD2. The CDR3 runs to 14 residues. The V gene's germline CDR1 is SNHLY and CDR2 FYNNEI. V trimming: 2 bases; J trimming: 9 bases; junction bases outside the gene matches: 8. The CDR3: CASSEFERGSTQYF. CDR3 nucleotides: TGTGCCAGCAGTGAATTCGAGCGGGGCTCGACGCAGTATTTT.

This clonotype came up a few times. The chain recombines TRBV27 with TRBJ2-7, with D unclear. Trimming stripped 5 bases from V and 4 bases from J, with 6 bases between. The CDR3 is made up of 11 amino acids. CDR1 and CDR2 (germline): MNHEY, SMNVEV (reference sequence). The DNA for the CDR3 is TGTGCCAGCAGTCCTCATTACGAGCAGTACTTC. This translates into CASSPHYEQYF.

V and J are TRBV20-1 and TRBJ1-2, with TRBD1 matching 9 bases. Trimming at V came to 5 bases and at J to 2 bases, leaving 9 bases not matched to a gene. This CDR3 is 15 amino acids long. Looked up from germline, CDR1 is DFQATT and CDR2 is SNEGSKA (reference sequence). The CDR3 nucleotides are TGCAGTGCTCCCGGACAGGGGAGTAGGAACTATGGCTACACCTTC. Protein: CSAPGQGSRNYGYTF.

The chain is built from TRBV12-3 or TRBV12-4 and TRBJ1-1; tentative D call: TRBD1 (6 bases). V lost 6 bases and J 3 bases, leaving 14 bases between the germline ends. The CDR3 covers 14 residues. The CDR3 sequence: CASRPTGGDTEAFF. Written as DNA, the CDR3 is TGTGCCAGCAGACCGACAGGCGGGGACACTGAAGCTTTCTTT.

This rearrangement joins TRBV6-2 or TRBV6-3 to TRBJ1-2; D is ambiguous. The CDR3 is 11 amino acids. Germline V CDR1 and CDR2: MNHEY, SVGEGT. V lost 5 bases and J 2 bases, leaving 3 bases between the germline ends. The CDR3 nucleotides read TGTGCCAGCAGTGTCAACTATGGCTACACCTTC. This codes for CASSVNYGYTF.

The chain carries TRBV3-1 and TRBJ2-1; maybe TRBD2 (6 bases). The CDR3 runs to 18 residues. V shed 1 base and J shed 4 bases, with 20 bases lying between them. Looked up from germline, CDR1 is LGHDT and CDR2 is YNNKEL (reference sequence). The CDR3 region has the DNA TGTGCCAGCAGCCAAGGTTTCGCGCGATGGGGGGATTACAATGAGCAGTTCTTC. Amino acid sequence: CASSQGFARWGDYNEQFF.

The CDR3 coding sequence is TGTGCCAGCAGTTTACCCGGCGGGGATACGCAGTATTTT. Translated: CASSLPGGDTQYF. The chain is built from TRBV6-2 or TRBV6-3 and TRBJ2-3; TRBD2 might be the D (5 bases). The CDR3 is made up of 13 amino acids. V was shortened by 4 bases and J by 6 bases, with 11 bases between the two germline ends. The germline V gene encodes CDR1 MNHEY and CDR2 SVGEGT.

CDR3 amino acids: CASSLSGVLLETQYF. For the CDR3, the DNA is TGTGCCAGCAGTTTATCAGGGGTACTCTTAGAGACCCAGTACTTC. V gene TRBV12-3 or TRBV12-4 combines with J gene TRBJ2-5; TRBD1 might be the D (6 bases). CDR3 length: 15 residues. The V end lost 2 bases, the J end lost 4 bases, and 14 bases lay between the germline ends.

The rearrangement joins TRBV2 to TRBJ2-3; the D is unclear. The V and J ends lost 6 bases and 6 bases respectively, with 7 bases between them. The CDR3 is 11 amino acids. Looked up from germline, CDR1 is SNHLY and CDR2 is FYNNEI. The DNA for the CDR3 is TGTGCCAGCAGGAGAAGGGATACGCAGTATTTT. The encoded protein is CASRRRDTQYF.

At least ten counts were recorded for this clonotype. The chain carries TRBV25-1 and TRBJ2-2; 10 bases are a match to TRBD1. Germline V gene sequence: CDR1 MGHDK, CDR2 SYGVNS. The CDR3 runs 16 residues. The V and J ends lost 6 bases and 11 bases, in that order; junction bases with no gene match: 15. CDR3 sequence: CASSLTRDRGNEELFF. CDR3 in DNA: TGTGCCAGCAGCTTAACACGGGACAGGGGTAACGAAGAGCTGTTTTTT. The complete variable domain, with remaining parts taken from reference TRBV25-1 and TRBJ2-2, reads EADIYQTPRYLVIGTGKKITLECSQTMGHDKMYWYQQDPGMELHLIHYSYGVNSTEKGDLSSESTVSRIRTEHFPLTLESARPSHTSQYLCASSLTRDRGNEELFFGEGSRLTVL.

The chain joins TRBV6-5 to TRBJ1-2; 8 positions match TRBD1. In germline, CDR1 is MNHEY, CDR2 SVGAGI. The junction had 8 bases not matched to a gene; V was cut back by 4 bases and J by 10 bases. This CDR3 comprises 13 residues. The CDR3 reads CASSSDRDGVYTF. CDR3 nucleotides: TGTGCCAGCAGTTCGGACAGGGATGGTGTCTACACCTTC.